This is a list of T cell receptor beta chains from one sample in a study of PD-L1 blockade in urothelial cancer. Here immunoSEQ multiplex PCR was the method, and the copy in TCRdb shows in-frame clones only, minus some. The data show about 50,000 clones, around 88% seen once. This material consisted of PBMCs, taken around atezolizumab (anti-PD-L1) treatment. These receptors came from a woman aged 55-70 years with urothelial cancer. Both conserved end residues are part of each CDR3.

cdr3_length: 15
j_call: TRBJ2-5
v_call: TRBV5-4
cdr3_aa: CASSPGTSVLETQYF

cdr3_length: 15
j_call: TRBJ2-1
v_call: TRBV7-3
cdr3_aa: CASSSGLAGGREQFF

cdr3_length: 14
j_call: TRBJ2-1
v_call: TRBV7-6
cdr3_aa: CASSTPGGPVEQFF

cdr3_length: 16
j_call: TRBJ2-1
v_call: TRBV28
cdr3_aa: CASSPLGLAGNNEQFF

cdr3_length: 15
j_call: TRBJ2-7
v_call: TRBV11-2
cdr3_aa: CASSLEVRELFEQYF

cdr3_length: 15
j_call: TRBJ2-3
v_call: TRBV19
cdr3_aa: CASSIRSGRTDTQYF

cdr3_length: 13
j_call: TRBJ1-1
v_call: TRBV29-1
cdr3_aa: CSVEETGGTEAFF

cdr3_length: 12
j_call: TRBJ1-5
v_call: TRBV6-1
cdr3_aa: CASNRGDQPQHF

cdr3_length: 14
j_call: TRBJ2-1
v_call: TRBV11-2
cdr3_aa: CASSFGTHYNEQFF

cdr3_length: 13
j_call: TRBJ1-2
v_call: TRBV19
cdr3_aa: CASSIGQGSGYTF

cdr3_length: 16
j_call: TRBJ2-1
v_call: TRBV2
cdr3_aa: CASRNDRLRGTNEQFF

cdr3_length: 14
j_call: TRBJ2-5
v_call: TRBV18
cdr3_aa: CASSPRRGRETQYF

cdr3_length: 14
j_call: TRBJ2-3
v_call: TRBV10-3
cdr3_aa: CAIMVSGTTDTQYF

cdr3_length: 14
j_call: TRBJ2-3
v_call: TRBV5-1
cdr3_aa: CASTTRGLTDTQYF

cdr3_length: 14
j_call: TRBJ2-5
v_call: TRBV19
cdr3_aa: CASTPGQGAETQYF

cdr3_length: 16
j_call: TRBJ1-5
v_call: TRBV7-8
cdr3_aa: CASSLSPRGGNQPQHF

cdr3_length: 20
j_call: TRBJ2-2
v_call: TRBV18
cdr3_aa: CASSPPLWEVARDVTGELFF

cdr3_length: 14
j_call: TRBJ2-7
v_call: TRBV7-8
cdr3_aa: CASSLGTGAYEQYF

cdr3_length: 14
j_call: TRBJ2-7
v_call: TRBV6-5
cdr3_aa: CASSYSEGRDEQYF

cdr3_length: 14
j_call: TRBJ1-4
v_call: TRBV18
cdr3_aa: CASSPRSGDEKLFF

cdr3_length: 13
j_call: TRBJ1-4
v_call: TRBV10-3
cdr3_aa: CATYSATNEKLFF

cdr3_length: 14
j_call: TRBJ1-6
v_call: TRBV5-4
cdr3_aa: CASSLMTGDSPLHF

cdr3_length: 16
j_call: TRBJ2-7
v_call: TRBV15
cdr3_aa: CATSRAKGAQVYEQYF